The entry that follows covers one TCR beta chain sequence. What antigen it recognizes has not been identified. No base quality values were provided; no much bigger clone lies one nucleotide off. The data belong to a study of OX40 agonist ivuxolimab in advanced cancers. Study-wide context: Ivuxolimab was an agonistic, fully human IgG2 monoclonal antibody directed against OX40 (CD134), a costimulatory receptor. Three dose-escalation patients achieved partial responses, one with hepatocellular carcinoma and two with cutaneous melanoma. The paper covers the monotherapy dose-escalation part of the phase I ivuxolimab trial, which included N of about 50 patients. The purpose of peripheral TCRbeta sequencing was to test whether ivuxolimab changed TCR sequence diversity and led to clonal T-cell expansion. Of the roughly 50 dose-escalation patients, hepatocellular carcinoma was present in roughly 19, melanoma in around 15, renal cell carcinoma in 9 and head and neck cancer in 9. Prior anti-PD-1, anti-PD-L1 or anti-CTLA-4 therapy was permitted, and 40% of dose-escalation patients had received checkpoint inhibitors. The dose-escalation cohort was around 84% male with a mean age of about 60 years, ranging from roughly 20 to 80. Intravenous ivuxolimab was administered to patients every 2 weeks at six dose levels: 0.01, 0.1, 0.3, 1.5, 3 and 10 mg/kg. Beyond this particular receptor, the publication reports: Low levels of normalized T-cell clonal expansion were also seen in some nonresponding patients. Clonal expansion of both CD4+ and CD8+ blood T cells was observed from baseline to week 6 at doses 0.1 to 3.0 mg/kg. Which antigens the clonally expanded peripheral T cells were specific for was not determined. After ivuxolimab, expanded clones were on average more numerous among CD8+ T cells than among CD4+ T cells. In the 0.1-3.0 mg/kg groups, partial responders were among the patients with the lowest normalized peripheral clonal expansion, particularly in CD8+ T cells.

Including cysteine and phenylalanine, the CDR3 has 12 amino acids. Only the CDR3 portion is preserved as DNA: 36 bases, with reading frame beginning at the first base. From the germline V gene, CDR1 is MNHEY and CDR2 is SVGAGI. V and J lose 10 bases and 1 base, and a span of 10 bases separates them. Patients with a history of autoimmune disease or receiving systemic immunosuppression were excluded from the trial. Peripheral blood for TCR sequencing was collected from all dose cohorts at baseline, on cycle 4 day 1, and on cycle 7 day 1. Samples came from an open-label, multicenter, first-in-human phase I dose-escalation trial of ivuxolimab. Adults with locally advanced or metastatic melanoma, renal cell, hepatocellular, or head and neck squamous cell carcinoma were enrolled in the trial. Before TCR sequencing, CD4+ and CD8+ T cells were separately sorted from peripheral blood. To sequence the TCRbeta CDR3 region, genomic DNA was isolated from the sorted cells. TCRbeta CDR3 regions were sequenced using the immunoSEQ Assay. Drawn from immuneACCESS, this table holds only the in-frame rearrangements with V and J called that TCRdb kept. Clones are partly lost; checked studies trace under half to an unresolved V gene and leave the rest unexplained. For this sample there are about 64,000 clones; about 80% appear just once. About 2% of the sample rests with the top ten.

Sequenced here: CD4+ or CD8+ T cells sorted from blood, sampled in a trial of the OX40 agonist ivuxolimab. The chain is encoded by TRBV6-5 joined to TRBJ1-1; matching of 5 bases hints at TRBD1 as the D gene. The clonotype was recovered from an adult with an advanced solid tumor such as melanoma, head and neck, liver or kidney cancer. CDR3 reads: CANAGRNTEAFF. The nucleotide sequence is given as TGTGCCAACGCAGGGAGGAACACTGAAGCTTTCTTT.